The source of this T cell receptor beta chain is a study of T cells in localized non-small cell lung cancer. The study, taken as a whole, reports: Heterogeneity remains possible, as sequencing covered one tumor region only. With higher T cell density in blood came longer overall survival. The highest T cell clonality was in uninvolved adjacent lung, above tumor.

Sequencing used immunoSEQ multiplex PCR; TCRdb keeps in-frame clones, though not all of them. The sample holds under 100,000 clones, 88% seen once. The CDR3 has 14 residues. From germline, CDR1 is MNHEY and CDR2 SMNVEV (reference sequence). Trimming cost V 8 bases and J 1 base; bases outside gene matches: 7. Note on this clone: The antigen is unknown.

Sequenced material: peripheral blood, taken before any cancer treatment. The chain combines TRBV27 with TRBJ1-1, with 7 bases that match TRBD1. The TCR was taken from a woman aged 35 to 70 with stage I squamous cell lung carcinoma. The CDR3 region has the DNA TGTGCCAGCTATCGACAGGGTACGAACACTGAAGCTTTCTTT. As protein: CASYRQGTNTEAFF.